Listed below are T cell receptor beta chains from one sample, sequenced in a study of memory CD4+ T cells and cytomegalovirus serostatus. Clones were sequenced by immunoSEQ multiplex PCR, and TCRdb holds only the in-frame ones, with some missing. The table records roughly 50,000 clones, roughly 73% of them present only once. The specimen was memory CD4+ T cells from blood. The receptor source for this set is an adult in good health and CMV-seronegative. Each CDR3 is given with its conserved first and last residue. The D gene is left open where the match is weak. Expanded clones get a size class; other rows say once, few or many, or leave the size out.

clone_size	d_call	v_call	j_call	cdr3_nt	cdr3_aa
.	.	TRBV21-1	TRBJ2-7	TGTGCCAGCAGCAGAACCGGGACGCCCTCCTACGAGCAGTACTTC	CASSRTGTPSYEQYF
.	.	TRBV5-4	TRBJ2-1	TGTGCCAGCAGCTTGATCAGGGGCAATGAGCAGTTCTTC	CASSLIRGNEQFF
.	TRBD2	TRBV2	TRBJ2-3	TGTGCCAGCAGTGGTACTAGCGGGAGGGCTGCAGATACGCAGTATTTT	CASSGTSGRAADTQYF
once	.	TRBV5-1	TRBJ1-1	TGCGCCAGCAGCCATAAAGGCCAGAACACTGAAGCTTTCTTT	CASSHKGQNTEAFF
.	TRBD1	TRBV19	TRBJ1-6	TGTGCCAGTAGGGACAGGGTACTCGGTAATTCACCCCTCCACTTT	CASRDRVLGNSPLHF
.	TRBD1	TRBV11-2	TRBJ1-2	TGTGCCAGCAGGCGGACAGGGGAGACCTATGGCTACACCTTC	CASRRTGETYGYTF
.	TRBD2	TRBV28	TRBJ2-5	TGTGCCAGCAGTTCAGGAGGACTAGCGGGAGAGACCCAGTACTTC	CASSSGGLAGETQYF
.	.	TRBV21-1	TRBJ2-3	TGTGCCAGCAGCAAAGCGCCGACTAGCGGGGTCCCAGCCGGTACGCAGTATTTT	CASSKAPTSGVPAGTQYF
.	.	TRBV6-5	TRBJ2-3	TGTGCCAGCAGTTTTCAAAATCGGGTGCAAGGTACGCAGTATTTT	CASSFQNRVQGTQYF
once	.	TRBV28	TRBJ2-7	TGTGCCAGCAGCTCACCGGGACTCACCTACGAGCAGTACTTC	CASSSPGLTYEQYF
.	.	TRBV9	TRBJ2-5	TGTGCCAGCAGCTCCCGGGACGCTATTCAAGAGACCCAGTACTTC	CASSSRDAIQETQYF
.	.	TRBV19	TRBJ2-2	TGTGCCAGTAGAATCGGGGCGGGCACCGGGGAGCTGTTTTTT	CASRIGAGTGELFF
.	TRBD1	TRBV30	TRBJ2-7	TGTGCCTGGATGATTAACAGGGGCTACGAGCAGTACTTC	CAWMINRGYEQYF
.	.	TRBV6-1	TRBJ1-2	TGTGCCAGCAGTTCTACAGTTCGGTATGGCTACACCTTC	CASSSTVRYGYTF
few	TRBD1	TRBV28	TRBJ1-2	TGTGCCAGCAGCTTGGGACAGGGGGTATACTATGGCTACACCTTC	CASSLGQGVYYGYTF
few	.	TRBV5-1	TRBJ2-5	TGCGCCAGCAGCTTGTCCGGGGGTCAAGAGACCCAGTACTTC	CASSLSGGQETQYF